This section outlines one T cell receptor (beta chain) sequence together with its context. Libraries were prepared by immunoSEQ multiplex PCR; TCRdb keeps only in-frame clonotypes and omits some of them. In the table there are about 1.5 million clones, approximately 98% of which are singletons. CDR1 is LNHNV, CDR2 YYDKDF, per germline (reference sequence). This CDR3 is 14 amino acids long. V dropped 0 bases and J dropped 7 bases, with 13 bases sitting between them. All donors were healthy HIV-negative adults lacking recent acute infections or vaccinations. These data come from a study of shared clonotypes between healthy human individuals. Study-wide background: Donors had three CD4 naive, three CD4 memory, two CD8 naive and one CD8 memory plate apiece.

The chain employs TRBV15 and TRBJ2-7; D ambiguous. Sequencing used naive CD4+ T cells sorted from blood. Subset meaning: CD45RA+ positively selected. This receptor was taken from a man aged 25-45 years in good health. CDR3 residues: CATSRDYGPEEQYF. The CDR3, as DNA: TGTGCCACCAGCAGAGATTACGGTCCCGAAGAGCAGTACTTC. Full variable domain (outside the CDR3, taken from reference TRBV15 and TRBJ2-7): DAMVIQNPRYQVTQFGKPVTLSCSQTLNHNVMYWYQQKSSQAPKLLFHYYDKDFNNEADTPDNFQSRRPNTSFCFLDIRSPGLGDTAMYLCATSRDYGPEEQYFGPGTRLTVT.